One and the same sample provided the 27 T cell receptor beta chains below, sequenced in a study of blood T cell repertoires in COVID-19. Profiling relied on immunoSEQ multiplex PCR, and the TCRdb table lists in-frame clones only, not all of them. The data show 100,000 or so clones, roughly 95% seen once. Sequenced material: peripheral blood. The receptors derive from a human donor with active COVID-19. The donor label of this sample is uncertain.

Only one count was recorded for this clone. The rearrangement uses TRBV25-1 and TRBJ2-1, with 7 bases aligning to TRBD2. With 6 bases clipped from V and 8 bases from J, the junction kept 10 bases outside the gene matches. Germline CDR1 and CDR2: MGHDK and SYGVNS. The CDR3 spans 14 residues. The CDR3 region has the DNA TGTGCCAGCAGGAGAACGGGGGAGGGCGATGAGCAGTTCTTC. Protein: CASRRTGEGDEQFF. Supplemented by reference TRBV25-1 and TRBJ2-1, the full variable domain reads EADIYQTPRYLVIGTGKKITLECSQTMGHDKMYWYQQDPGMELHLIHYSYGVNSTEKGDLSSESTVSRIRTEHFPLTLESARPSHTSQYLCASRRTGEGDEQFFGPGTRLTVL.

The chain recombines TRBV6-5 with TRBJ1-1; a possible D gene is TRBD1 (6 bases). Germline V gives CDR1 MNHEY, CDR2 SVGAGI. The CDR3 spans 14 residues. The ends were cut back, 4 bases at V and 4 bases at J, with 13 bases in the middle. The CDR3 coding sequence is TGTGCCAGCAGTTCTACGCAGGGGAGCACTGAAGCTTTCTTT. Encoded protein: CASSSTQGSTEAFF.

To note about this clone: The junction departs from germline at one end; a sequencing error may be responsible. This rearrangement joins TRBV3-1 (or the pseudogene TRBV3-2) to TRBJ2-7; 7 bases match TRBD1. In germline, CDR1 is LGHDT, CDR2 YNNKEL (reference sequence). CDR3 length equals 12 residues. This CDR3 is CASSAPGQQTIF. The CDR3 DNA is TGTGCCAGCAGCGCCCCGGGACAGCAAACTATTTTC.

CDR3 region: CASSLSLAGGHNEQFF. The CDR3 region has the DNA TGTGCCAGCAGCTTATCGCTAGCGGGGGGTCACAATGAGCAGTTCTTC. V gene TRBV11-3 combines with J gene TRBJ2-1; TRBD2 aligns across 11 bases. The CDR3 extends over 16 amino acids. V shed 2 bases, J shed 5 bases, and the junction held 5 bases outside the gene matches. Germline V gene sequence: CDR1 SGHNT, CDR2 YENEEA.

The J gene is TRBJ1-4, the V gene TRBV5-1; 7 bases fit TRBD1. Germline values: CDR1 SGHRS, CDR2 YFSETQ. V lost 2 bases to trimming and J lost 6 bases; unmatched junction nucleotides: 4. This CDR3 is 14 amino acids long. CDR3 sequence: CASSLGGLYEKLFF. DNA for the CDR3: TGCGCCAGCAGCTTAGGGGGCTTATATGAAAAACTGTTTTTT. Full variable domain (rest looked up from reference TRBV5-1 and TRBJ1-4): KAGVTQTPRYLIKTRGQQVTLSCSPISGHRSVSWYQQTPGQGLQFLFEYFSETQRNKGNFPGRFSGRQFSNSRSEMNVSTLELGDSALYLCASSLGGLYEKLFFGSGTQLSVL.

The chain employs TRBV11-3 and TRBJ2-5; D gene unclear. Germline lookup yields CDR1 SGHNT and CDR2 YENEEA. This CDR3 is 13 amino acids long. The V gene lost 0 bases and the J gene lost 5 bases, with 7 bases spanning the gap. Here the CDR3 DNA reads TGTGCCAGCAGCTTAGATAGCACGGAGACCCAGTACTTC. This sequence encodes CASSLDSTETQYF.

This sequence joins TRBV7-9 and TRBJ2-7, with 9 bases identical to TRBD1. The germline CDR1 and CDR2 sequences are SEHNR and FQNEAQ (reference sequence). This CDR3 contains 14 residues. Unmatched junction bases numbered 11, after V lost 1 base and J lost 13 bases. In nucleotides, the CDR3 is TGTGCCAGCAGCTTAGAATTAGTCGGGACAGGGAAATACTTC. Its protein is CASSLELVGTGKYF.

The chain is built from TRBV5-1 and TRBJ2-3; TRBD1 is a possible D gene (6 bases). The germline V and J ends were trimmed by 0 bases and 1 base, with 9 bases remaining between them. The V gene's germline CDR1 is SGHRS and CDR2 YFSETQ. This CDR3 region has 15 residues. The CDR3 loop reads CASSLVAGGTDTQYF. In DNA form, the CDR3 reads TGCGCCAGCAGCTTGGTTGCAGGGGGCACAGATACGCAGTATTTT.

The chain links TRBV19 to TRBJ2-1, with 9 bases identical to TRBD1. V lost 4 bases, J lost 4 bases, and 5 bases stayed unmatched. The CDR3 runs 15 residues. Germline CDR1 is LNHDA and CDR2 is SQIVND (reference sequence). The CDR3 loop is CASSKGQGAYNEQFF. CDR3 bases: TGTGCCAGTAGTAAGGGACAGGGTGCATACAATGAGCAGTTCTTC.

The rearrangement uses TRBV10-3 and TRBJ2-2; D is undetermined. Trimming left V 4 bases short and J 6 bases short, with 6 bases between. From germline, CDR1 is ENHRY and CDR2 SYGVKD. CDR3 length equals 12 residues. CDR3 nucleotide sequence: TGTGCCATCAGTGGAAAGCCCGGGGAGCTGTTTTTT. This encodes CAISGKPGELFF.

The rearrangement links TRBV11-3 to TRBJ2-5; tentative D call: TRBD1 (6 bases). Deletions cut 4 bases from V and 7 bases from J, with 16 bases between. CDR1 and CDR2 from the germline V gene are SGHNT and YENEEA. The CDR3 has 14 residues. CDR3 in amino acids: CASSSGRGSWTQYF. The CDR3, as DNA: TGTGCCAGCAGCTCAGGCAGGGGCTCATGGACCCAGTACTTC.

This sequence joins TRBV5-6 and TRBJ2-3, with a weak D call TRBD2 (5 bases). This CDR3 is built from 14 residues. V was clipped by 3 bases and J by 1 base, with 9 bases between them. Germline assignment: CDR1 SGHDT and CDR2 YYEEEE. CDR3 sequence: CASSWTPGTDTQYF. In DNA form, the CDR3 reads TGTGCCAGCAGCTGGACTCCGGGCACAGATACGCAGTATTTT.

The chain recombines TRBV4-3 with TRBJ1-2; D is possibly TRBD1 (5 bases). The CDR3 runs to 15 residues. Germline lookup yields CDR1 LGHNA and CDR2 YSLEER. Trimming cost V 0 bases and J 5 bases, with 13 bases left between them. In DNA, the CDR3 is TGCGCCAGCAGCCAAGATCCGGTCAGGGCATATGGCTACACCTTC. It specifies CASSQDPVRAYGYTF.

The gene calls are TRBV5-1 and TRBJ2-3; TRBD1 matches 10 bases. The V gene's germline CDR1 is SGHRS and CDR2 YFSETQ. V lost 0 bases and J lost 6; bases outside the gene matches: 4. The CDR3 is 15 residues long. CDR3 nucleotides: TGCGCCAGCAGCTTGGAGACAGGGGGCCTTGATACGCAGTATTTT. Its protein product is CASSLETGGLDTQYF.

The gene calls are TRBV10-3 and TRBJ2-3, with 8 bases fitting TRBD2. V lost 1 base, J lost 2 bases, and 5 bases stayed unmatched. Germline CDR1 ENHRY, CDR2 SYGVKD. The CDR3 totals 16 residues. CDR3 coding DNA: TGTGCCATCAGTGAGTTCCGAGCGGGGGACACAGATACGCAGTATTTT. It encodes CAISEFRAGDTDTQYF.

This chain connects TRBV27 to TRBJ2-3, with D uncertain. Germline loops: CDR1 MNHEY, CDR2 SMNVEV (reference sequence). The CDR3 loop spans 14 amino acids. Trimming removed 6 bases from V and 0 bases from J, with 10 bases in between. The CDR3 coding sequence is TGTGCCAGCAGGAATTTTACTAGCACAGATACGCAGTATTTT. This sequence encodes CASRNFTSTDTQYF.

The chain recombines TRBV28 with TRBJ1-4, with a tentative D call TRBD1 (6 bases). V lost 6 bases, J lost 5 bases, and 13 bases lay in between. The length of the CDR3 is 14 residues. Per germline, CDR1 MDHEN and CDR2 SYDVKM. The CDR3 spells CASRSQGFNEKLFF. CDR3 sequence (DNA): TGTGCCAGCAGATCCCAGGGGTTCAATGAAAAACTGTTTTTT.

CDR3 loop: CASSLAYSRSSDEQYF. The CDR3 DNA reads TGCGCCAGCAGCTTGGCTTACTCTAGAAGTTCCGACGAGCAGTACTTC. The rearrangement links TRBV5-1 to TRBJ2-7; D not resolved. There are 16 residues in the CDR3. In germline, CDR1 is SGHRS, CDR2 YFSETQ. Trimming shortened V by 0 bases and J by 5 bases, and 18 bases separated the two germline ends.

The chain is built from TRBV10-1 and TRBJ2-7, with 12 bases that match TRBD1. The CDR3 consists of 14 residues. In germline, CDR1 is WNHNN, CDR2 SYGVQD (reference sequence). V trimming: 4 bases; J trimming: 5 bases; junction bases outside the gene matches: 3. Here the CDR3 reads CASSVGQGANEQYF. DNA of the CDR3: TGCGCCAGCAGTGTGGGACAGGGGGCGAACGAGCAGTACTTC.

The J gene is TRBJ2-7, the V gene TRBV3-1 (or the pseudogene TRBV3-2); no clear D gene. This CDR3 is built from 13 residues. CDR1 and CDR2 (germline): LGHDT, YNNKEL (reference sequence). Between the trimmed V and J ends, which lost 4 bases and 5 bases, there was a span of 12 bases. CDR3 protein: CASSPTGLHEQYF. The CDR3 DNA follows: TGTGCCAGCAGCCCCACGGGTCTCCACGAGCAGTACTTC.

V is TRBV12-3 or TRBV12-4 and J is TRBJ2-3; D may be TRBD2 (5 bases). The CDR3 is 13 amino acids. The V and J ends lost 6 bases and 8 bases respectively, with 15 bases between them. CDR3 protein: CASRGSRSGTQYF. The CDR3 nucleotides are TGTGCCAGCAGGGGGTCTAGGAGCGGTACGCAGTATTTT.

V is TRBV2 and J is TRBJ2-7, with 12 bases fitting TRBD2. V trimming: 3 bases; J trimming: 2 bases; junction bases outside the gene matches: 2. This CDR3 is built from 15 residues. CDR1 and CDR2 (germline): SNHLY, FYNNEI. The CDR3 DNA reads TGTGCCAGCAGTGAGGCTAGCGGGAGGGCCTACGAGCAGTACTTC. Translation gives CASSEASGRAYEQYF.

The chain combines TRBV5-1 with TRBJ2-1, with TRBD1 matching over 8 bases. The V and J ends lost 4 bases and 12 bases, in that order; junction bases with no gene match: 9. The CDR3 has 13 amino acids. Germline V gene sequence: CDR1 SGHRS, CDR2 YFSETQ. Here the CDR3 reads CASSVSDRGGQFF. Here the CDR3 DNA reads TGCGCCAGCAGCGTCTCAGACAGGGGTGGGCAGTTCTTC. The entire variable domain, with the rest obtained from reference TRBV5-1 and TRBJ2-1, is as follows: KAGVTQTPRYLIKTRGQQVTLSCSPISGHRSVSWYQQTPGQGLQFLFEYFSETQRNKGNFPGRFSGRQFSNSRSEMNVSTLELGDSALYLCASSVSDRGGQFFGPGTRLTVL.

The rearrangement links TRBV12-2 to TRBJ2-1; the D call TRBD2 from the table was never checked on the DNA. TRBV12-2 is described as a pseudogene. This CDR3 has 17 residues. The CDR3 reads CASRLVGGWNLENEQFF. CDR3 DNA: TGTGCAAGTCGCTTAGTCGGGGGGTGGAACCTAGAAAATGAGCAGTTCTTC.

The chain has TRBV24-1 and TRBJ2-1; TRBD2 is a possible D gene (5 bases). Trimming removed 4 bases at V and 8 bases at J, with 11 bases between. This CDR3 has 13 amino acids. Looked up from germline, CDR1 is KGHDR and CDR2 is SFDVKD. The CDR3, as DNA: TGTGCCACCAGTGAAATCGGGGAAGATGAGCAGTTCTTC. It specifies CATSEIGEDEQFF.

The chain links TRBV18 to TRBJ1-6, with 7 bases aligning to TRBD1. The junction had 6 bases not matched to a gene; V was cut back by 6 bases and J by 4 bases. CDR3 length: 15 amino acids. Germline loops: CDR1 KGHSH, CDR2 LQKENI. The CDR3 sequence is CASSLGGQYNSPLHF. CDR3 nucleotide sequence: TGTGCCAGCTCCCTTGGGGGACAGTATAATTCACCCCTCCACTTT.

On this clone: Germline is not matched at one junction end, which may reflect a read error. J is TRBJ2-7 and V is TRBV11-3; D gene ambiguous. Germline V gene lookup returns CDR1 SGHNT and CDR2 YENEEA. This CDR3 has 8 amino acids. For the CDR3, the DNA is TGTGCCAACAATCAAAAATTCTTC. As protein: CANNQKFF. The full variable domain, completed using reference TRBV11-3 and TRBJ2-7, is EAGVVQSPRYKIIEKKQPVAFWCNPISGHNTLYWYLQNLGQGPELLIRYENEEAVDDSQLPKDRFSAERLKGVDSTLKIQPAELGDSAVYLCANNQKFFGPGTRLTVT.